What follows describes a single T cell receptor beta chain. The authors reverse transcribed roughly 0.5 to 1 ug RNA with random hexamers. Using its own MiXCR run on the immunoSEQ multiplex PCR reads, TCRdb lists one record per CDR3 protein. The sample lists 84,000 or so distinct CDR3 sequences; over 90% were seen once. CDR1 is SEHNR, CDR2 FQNEAQ, per germline (reference sequence). Deletions cut 5 bases from V and 0 bases from J, with 11 bases between. The CDR3 has 15 residues. These data come from a study of CD8 T cells in Susac syndrome. V is TRBV7-9 and J is TRBJ2-1; D gene unclear. Sequencing was carried out using CD8+ T cells from PBMCs. The sequence came from a human donor with Susac syndrome. CDR3 in DNA: TGTGCCAGCAGCCCCCGGACGGTCTCCTACAATGAGCAGTTCTTC. It is translated as CASSPRTVSYNEQFF. The whole variable domain, filled in from reference TRBV7-9 and TRBJ2-1, reads DTGVSQNPRHKITKRGQNVTFRCDPISEHNRLYWYRQTLGQGPEFLTYFQNEAQLEKSRLLSDRFSAERPKGSFSTLEIQRTEQGDSAMYLCASSPRTVSYNEQFFGPGTRLTVL.